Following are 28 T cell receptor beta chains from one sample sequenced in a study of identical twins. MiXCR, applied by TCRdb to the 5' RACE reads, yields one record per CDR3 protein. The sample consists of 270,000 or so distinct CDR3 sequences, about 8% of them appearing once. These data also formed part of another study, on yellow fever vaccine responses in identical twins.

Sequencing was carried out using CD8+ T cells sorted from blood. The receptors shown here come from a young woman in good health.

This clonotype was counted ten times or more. The CDR3 nucleotides read TGTGCCAGCAGCCGTTCCTTTTGGGTCGATGGCTACACCTTC. It is translated as CASSRSFWVDGYTF. The chain couples TRBV7-9 to TRBJ1-2, with D unclear. The CDR3 has 14 residues. Germline CDR1 and CDR2: SEHNR and FQNEAQ (reference sequence). V lost 5 bases to trimming and J lost 6 bases, with 16 bases between them.

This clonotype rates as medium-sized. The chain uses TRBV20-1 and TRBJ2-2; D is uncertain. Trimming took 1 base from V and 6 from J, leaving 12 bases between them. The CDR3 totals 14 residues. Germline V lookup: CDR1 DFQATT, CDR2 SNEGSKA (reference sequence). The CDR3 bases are TGCAGTGCTAGAGGTCCGAGCGATCCCGGGGAGCTGTTTTTT. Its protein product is CSARGPSDPGELFF.

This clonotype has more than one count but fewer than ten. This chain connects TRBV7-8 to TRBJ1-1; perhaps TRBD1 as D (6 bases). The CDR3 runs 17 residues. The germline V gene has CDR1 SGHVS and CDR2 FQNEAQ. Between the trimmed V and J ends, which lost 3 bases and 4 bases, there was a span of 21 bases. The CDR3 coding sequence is TGTGCCAGCAGCTTCTCCCACCTACTGCAGGGGCCCACTGAAGCTTTCTTT. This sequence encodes CASSFSHLLQGPTEAFF.

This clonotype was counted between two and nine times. CDR3 DNA sequence: TGTGCCAGCAGTCTATCGCATCCAAACACCGGGGAGCTGTTTTTT. This sequence encodes CASSLSHPNTGELFF. This chain links TRBV2 with TRBJ2-2, with no clear D. V gave up 5 bases and J gave up 2 bases, with 12 bases separating them. Germline lookup yields CDR1 SNHLY and CDR2 FYNNEI. The CDR3 extends over 15 amino acids.

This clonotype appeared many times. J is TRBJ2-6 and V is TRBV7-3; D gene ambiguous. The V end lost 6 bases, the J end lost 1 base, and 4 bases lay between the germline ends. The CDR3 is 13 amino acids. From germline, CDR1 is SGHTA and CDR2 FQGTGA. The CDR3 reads CASRGSGANVLTF. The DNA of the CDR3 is TGTGCCAGCAGGGGGTCTGGGGCCAACGTCCTGACTTTC. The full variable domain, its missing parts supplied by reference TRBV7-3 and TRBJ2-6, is GAGVSQTPSNKVTEKGKYVELRCDPISGHTALYWYRQSLGQGPEFLIYFQGTGAADDSGLPNDRFFAVRPEGSVSTLKIQRTERGDSAVYLCASRGSGANVLTFGAGSRLTVL.

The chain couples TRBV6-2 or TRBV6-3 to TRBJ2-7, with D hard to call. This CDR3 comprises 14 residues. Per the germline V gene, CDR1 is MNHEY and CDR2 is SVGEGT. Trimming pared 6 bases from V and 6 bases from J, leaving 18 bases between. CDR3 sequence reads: CASRAFGTGFEQYF. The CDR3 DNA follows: TGTGCCAGCAGGGCCTTTGGTACTGGGTTCGAGCAGTACTTC.

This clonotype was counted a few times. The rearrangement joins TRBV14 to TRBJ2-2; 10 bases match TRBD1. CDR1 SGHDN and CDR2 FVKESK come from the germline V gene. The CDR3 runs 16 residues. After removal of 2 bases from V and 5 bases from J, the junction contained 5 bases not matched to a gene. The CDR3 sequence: CASSQLPGQGTGELFF. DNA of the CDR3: TGTGCCAGCAGCCAACTACCGGGACAGGGGACCGGGGAGCTGTTTTTT.

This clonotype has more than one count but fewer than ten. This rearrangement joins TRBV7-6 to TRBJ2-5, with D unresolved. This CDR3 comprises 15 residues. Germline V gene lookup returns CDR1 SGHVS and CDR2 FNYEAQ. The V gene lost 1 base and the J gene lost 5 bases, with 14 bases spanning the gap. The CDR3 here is CASSLGVGQEETQYF. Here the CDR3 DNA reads TGTGCCAGCAGCTTAGGGGTTGGGCAGGAGGAGACCCAGTACTTC.

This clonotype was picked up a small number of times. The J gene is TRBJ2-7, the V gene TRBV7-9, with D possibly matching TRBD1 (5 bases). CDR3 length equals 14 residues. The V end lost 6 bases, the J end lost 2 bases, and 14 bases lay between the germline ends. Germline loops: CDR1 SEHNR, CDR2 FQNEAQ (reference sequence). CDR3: CASSDGRATYEQYF. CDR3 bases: TGTGCCAGCAGTGATGGCAGGGCAACCTACGAGCAGTACTTC.

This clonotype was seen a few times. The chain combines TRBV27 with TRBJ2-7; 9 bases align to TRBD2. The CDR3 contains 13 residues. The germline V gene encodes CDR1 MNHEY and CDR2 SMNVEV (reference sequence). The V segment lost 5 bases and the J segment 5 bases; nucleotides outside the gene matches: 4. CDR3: CASSPGLAHEQYF. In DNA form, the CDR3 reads TGTGCCAGCAGTCCGGGACTAGCCCACGAGCAGTACTTC.

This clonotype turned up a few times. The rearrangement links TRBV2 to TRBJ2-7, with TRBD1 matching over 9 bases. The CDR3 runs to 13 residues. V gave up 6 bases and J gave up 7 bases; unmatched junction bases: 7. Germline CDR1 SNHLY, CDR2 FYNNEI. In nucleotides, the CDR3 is TGTGCCAGCAGCACCGGGACAGGGAGGGAGCAGTACTTC. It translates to CASSTGTGREQYF.

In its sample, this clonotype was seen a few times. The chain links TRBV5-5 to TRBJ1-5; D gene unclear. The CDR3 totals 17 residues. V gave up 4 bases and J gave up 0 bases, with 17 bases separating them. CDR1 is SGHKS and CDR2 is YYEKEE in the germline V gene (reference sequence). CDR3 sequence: CASSLEGGSYSNQPQHF. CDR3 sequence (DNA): TGTGCCAGCAGCCTAGAGGGAGGCTCCTATAGCAATCAGCCCCAGCATTTT.

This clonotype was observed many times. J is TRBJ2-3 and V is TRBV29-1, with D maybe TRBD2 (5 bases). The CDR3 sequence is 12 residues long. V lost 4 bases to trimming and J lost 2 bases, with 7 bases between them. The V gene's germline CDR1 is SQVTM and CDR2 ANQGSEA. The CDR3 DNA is TGCAGCGTTGCCGGGATCACAGATACGCAGTATTTT. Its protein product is CSVAGITDTQYF.

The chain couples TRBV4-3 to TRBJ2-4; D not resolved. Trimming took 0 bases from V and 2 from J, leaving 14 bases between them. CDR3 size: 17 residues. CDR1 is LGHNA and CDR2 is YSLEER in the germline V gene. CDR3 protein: CASSQDPNSWTKNIQYF. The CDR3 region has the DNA TGCGCCAGCAGCCAAGATCCGAACAGTTGGACCAAAAACATTCAGTACTTC.

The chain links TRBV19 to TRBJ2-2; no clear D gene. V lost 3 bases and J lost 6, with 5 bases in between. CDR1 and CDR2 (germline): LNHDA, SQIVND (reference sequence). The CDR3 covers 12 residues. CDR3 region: CASSIISGELFF. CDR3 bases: TGTGCCAGTAGTATTATCTCCGGGGAGCTGTTTTTT. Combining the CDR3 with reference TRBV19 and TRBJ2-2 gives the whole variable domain DGGITQSPKYLFRKEGQNVTLSCEQNLNHDAMYWYRQDPGQGLRLIYYSQIVNDFQKGDIAEGYSVSREKKESFPLTVTSAQKNPTAFYLCASSIISGELFFGEGSRLTVL.

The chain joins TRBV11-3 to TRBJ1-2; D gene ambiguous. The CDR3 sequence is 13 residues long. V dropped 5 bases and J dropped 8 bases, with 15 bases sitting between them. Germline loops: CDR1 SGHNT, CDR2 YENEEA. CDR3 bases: TGTGCCAGCAGCCTTTCTGGGCAGCGGGGCTACACCTTC. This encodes CASSLSGQRGYTF.

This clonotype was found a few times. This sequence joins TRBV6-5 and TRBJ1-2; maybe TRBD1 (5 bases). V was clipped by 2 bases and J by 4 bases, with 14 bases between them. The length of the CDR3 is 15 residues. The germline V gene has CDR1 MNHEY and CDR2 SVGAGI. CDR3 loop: CASSYEGNHLYGYTF. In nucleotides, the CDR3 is TGTGCCAGCAGTTACGAGGGGAATCACCTCTATGGCTACACCTTC.

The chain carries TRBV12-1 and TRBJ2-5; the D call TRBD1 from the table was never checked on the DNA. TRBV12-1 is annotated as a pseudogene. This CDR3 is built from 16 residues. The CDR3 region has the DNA TGTGCCAGCAGCCCGCCCCTCCGTGACTACCAAGAGACCCAGTACTTC. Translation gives CASSPPLRDYQETQYF.

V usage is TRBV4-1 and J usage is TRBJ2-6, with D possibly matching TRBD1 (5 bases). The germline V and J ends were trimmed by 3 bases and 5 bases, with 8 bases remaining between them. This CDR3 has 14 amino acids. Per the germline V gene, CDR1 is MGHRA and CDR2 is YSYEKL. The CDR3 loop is CASSHEDRANVLTF. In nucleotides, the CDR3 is TGCGCCAGCAGCCACGAGGACAGGGCCAACGTCCTGACTTTC.

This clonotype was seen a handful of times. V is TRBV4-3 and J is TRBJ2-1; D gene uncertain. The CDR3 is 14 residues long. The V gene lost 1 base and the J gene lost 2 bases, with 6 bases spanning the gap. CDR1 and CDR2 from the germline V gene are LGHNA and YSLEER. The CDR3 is CASSQVVTYNEQFF. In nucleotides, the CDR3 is TGCGCCAGCAGCCAAGTCGTAACCTACAATGAGCAGTTCTTC.

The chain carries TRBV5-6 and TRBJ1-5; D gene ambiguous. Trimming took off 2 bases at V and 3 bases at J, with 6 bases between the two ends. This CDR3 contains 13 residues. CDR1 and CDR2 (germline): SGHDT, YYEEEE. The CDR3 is CASSFWHNQPQHF. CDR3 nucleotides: TGTGCCAGCAGCTTCTGGCACAATCAGCCCCAGCATTTT.

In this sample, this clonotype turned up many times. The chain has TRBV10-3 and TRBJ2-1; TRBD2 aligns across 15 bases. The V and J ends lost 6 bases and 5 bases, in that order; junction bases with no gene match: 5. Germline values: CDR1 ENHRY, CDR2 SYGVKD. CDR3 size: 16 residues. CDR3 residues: CAISQRTSGRDNEQFF. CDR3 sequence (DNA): TGTGCCATCAGCCAACGGACTAGCGGGAGGGACAATGAGCAGTTCTTC.

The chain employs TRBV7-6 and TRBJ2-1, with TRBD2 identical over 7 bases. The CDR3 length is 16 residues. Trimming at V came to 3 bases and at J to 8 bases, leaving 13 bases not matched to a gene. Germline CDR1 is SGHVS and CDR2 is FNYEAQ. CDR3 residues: CASSFRSSGFVYEQFF. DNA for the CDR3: TGTGCCAGCAGCTTTAGGTCTAGCGGTTTTGTCTATGAGCAGTTCTTC.

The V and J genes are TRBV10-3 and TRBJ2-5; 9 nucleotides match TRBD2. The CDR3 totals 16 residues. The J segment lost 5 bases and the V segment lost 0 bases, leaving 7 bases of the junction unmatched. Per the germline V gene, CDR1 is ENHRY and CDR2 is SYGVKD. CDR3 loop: CAISESAGGPLETQYF. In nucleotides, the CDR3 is TGTGCCATCAGTGAGTCGGCGGGAGGGCCTTTGGAGACCCAGTACTTC.

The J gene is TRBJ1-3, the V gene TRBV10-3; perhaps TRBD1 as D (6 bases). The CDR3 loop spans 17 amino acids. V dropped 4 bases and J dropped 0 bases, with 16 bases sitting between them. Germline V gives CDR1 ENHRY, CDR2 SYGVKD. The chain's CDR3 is CAISVASGDFSGNTIYF. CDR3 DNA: TGTGCCATCAGTGTGGCGTCAGGGGACTTCTCTGGAAACACCATATATTTT.

The CDR3, as DNA: TGTGCCAGTAGTATTTACAAAACCACCTTGGTGGCAGATACGCAGTATTTT. It codes for CASSIYKTTLVADTQYF. This chain links TRBV19 with TRBJ2-3; D unclear. Germline V gene lookup returns CDR1 LNHDA and CDR2 SQIVND (reference sequence). This CDR3 is built from 17 residues. V was shortened by 3 bases and J by 4 bases, with 20 bases between the two germline ends. Filled out from reference TRBV19 and TRBJ2-3, the complete variable domain reads DGGITQSPKYLFRKEGQNVTLSCEQNLNHDAMYWYRQDPGQGLRLIYYSQIVNDFQKGDIAEGYSVSREKKESFPLTVTSAQKNPTAFYLCASSIYKTTLVADTQYFGPGTRLTVL.

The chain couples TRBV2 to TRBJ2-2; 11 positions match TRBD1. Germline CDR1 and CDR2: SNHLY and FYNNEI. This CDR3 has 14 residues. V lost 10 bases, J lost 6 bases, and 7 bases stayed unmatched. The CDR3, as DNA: TGTGCCACCCCGGGACAGGGGGGAGCCGGGGAGCTGTTTTTT. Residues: CATPGQGGAGELFF.

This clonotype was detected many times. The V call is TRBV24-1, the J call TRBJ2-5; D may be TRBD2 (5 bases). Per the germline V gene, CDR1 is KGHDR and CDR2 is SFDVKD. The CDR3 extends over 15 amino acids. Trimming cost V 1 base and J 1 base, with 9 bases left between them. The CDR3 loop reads CATSDFLDSQETQYF. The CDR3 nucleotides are TGTGCCACCAGTGATTTCCTGGACTCCCAAGAGACCCAGTACTTC.